The TCR beta chain described here comes from a study of neurological immune-mediated disorders. TCRdb re-called the 5' RACE reads with MiXCR, one entry per CDR3 protein. This table holds tens of thousands of distinct CDR3 sequences, roughly a sixth found once. This clonotype was detected ten times or more. CDR3 size: 14 residues. Germline loops: CDR1 SNHLY, CDR2 FYNNEI. Trimming took 4 bases from V and 6 from J; bases not matched to a gene: 6. Material for sequencing was PBMCs. The V call is TRBV2, the J call TRBJ2-7; TRBD1 aligns across 10 bases. The receptor's source is a woman aged 40 to 50 in good health. The CDR3 DNA is TGTGCCAGCAGTGCTGGGACAGGGGCGGTCGAGCAGTACTTC. The encoded protein is CASSAGTGAVEQYF.